A single sample is the source of the 21 T cell receptor beta chains below, sequenced in a study of T cells after yellow fever vaccination. TCRdb used MiXCR to reprocess the 5' RACE reads, holding one entry per CDR3 protein. The table includes 45,000 to 60,000 distinct CDR3 sequences, about 5.6% detected once. The sequenced sample was PBMCs, either bulk or a sorted T-cell subset (CD4+, CD8+, memory, or dextramer-sorted; not recorded which), obtained on the day of the yellow fever booster vaccination. All receptors derive from a man aged 18-30 years who received the YFV17D yellow fever vaccine.

This clonotype was seen repeatedly, ten times or more. CDR3 nucleotide sequence: TGCAGTGCTCCTACCGACACGTCATACGAGCAGTACTTC. Its translation is CSAPTDTSYEQYF. This chain links TRBV20-1 with TRBJ2-7; unclear D gene. Germline CDR1 reads DFQATT; CDR2 reads SNEGSKA (reference sequence). Deletions cut 5 bases from V and 4 bases from J, with 15 bases between. The CDR3 consists of 13 residues.

This clonotype was counted many times. V gene TRBV5-1 combines with J gene TRBJ2-3, with D possibly matching TRBD2 (5 bases). The CDR3 loop spans 17 amino acids. V was cut by 4 bases and J by 2 bases, with 20 bases left in between. Germline V CDR1 and CDR2: SGHRS, YFSETQ. The chain's CDR3 is CASSIREQTHFTDTQYF. CDR3 bases: TGCGCCAGCAGCATCCGGGAACAGACCCACTTCACAGATACGCAGTATTTT.

The V gene is TRBV24-1, the J gene TRBJ2-2, with 8 bases fitting TRBD1. The CDR3 runs to 15 residues. Germline-derived CDR1 and CDR2 are KGHDR and SFDVKD. V shed 4 bases and J 2 bases; nucleotides not matched to a gene: 2. Here the CDR3 reads CATSDGQGNTGELFF. CDR3 in DNA: TGTGCCACCAGTGACGGACAGGGCAACACCGGGGAGCTGTTTTTT.

This clonotype showed up just a few times. The rearrangement uses TRBV7-2 and TRBJ1-2, with D possibly being TRBD1 (6 bases). Germline V lookup: CDR1 SGHTA, CDR2 FQGNSA. The CDR3 consists of 16 residues. Trimming took 3 bases from V and 7 from J, leaving 21 bases between them. In nucleotides, the CDR3 is TGTGCCAGCAGCTTTTTGGCACCACAGGGACTAGTTGGCTACACCTTC. It yields the protein CASSFLAPQGLVGYTF. Full variable domain (outside the CDR3, taken from reference TRBV7-2 and TRBJ1-2): GAGVSQSPSNKVTEKGKDVELRCDPISGHTALYWYRQSLGQGLEFLIYFQGNSAPDKSGLPSDRFSAERTGGSVSTLTIQRTQQEDSAVYLCASSFLAPQGLVGYTFGSGTRLTVV.

This clonotype was observed many times. Here the CDR3 DNA reads TGCGCCAGCAGCGTATGGACTAGCAGTAATGAGCAGTTCTTC. It codes for CASSVWTSSNEQFF. The chain employs TRBV5-1 and TRBJ2-1, with TRBD2 matching over 8 bases. In germline, CDR1 is SGHRS, CDR2 YFSETQ. CDR3 length: 14 residues. The V gene end was trimmed by 4 bases and the J gene end by 7 bases; junction bases not matched to a gene: 7. Looking up the rest from reference TRBV5-1 and TRBJ2-1 gives the full variable domain: KAGVTQTPRYLIKTRGQQVTLSCSPISGHRSVSWYQQTPGQGLQFLFEYFSETQRNKGNFPGRFSGRQFSNSRSEMNVSTLELGDSALYLCASSVWTSSNEQFFGPGTRLTVL.

This clonotype was detected ten times or more. The gene calls are TRBV12-3 or TRBV12-4 and TRBJ2-3; 7 bases match TRBD2. The CDR3 has 16 amino acids. J lost 2 bases, V lost 4 bases, and 9 bases had no gene match. This CDR3 is CASSSLADTNTDTQYF. CDR3 sequence (DNA): TGTGCCAGCAGTTCCCTAGCGGACACTAACACAGATACGCAGTATTTT.

This clonotype was seen repeatedly, ten times or more. This rearrangement joins TRBV5-1 to TRBJ1-3; D remains unclear. Germline loops: CDR1 SGHRS, CDR2 YFSETQ. The CDR3 spans 15 residues. The V end was cut by 0 bases, the J end by 4 bases, with 11 bases between. This chain's CDR3 is CASSLGLSLGNTIYF. CDR3 nucleotide sequence: TGCGCCAGCAGCTTGGGCCTTTCACTAGGAAACACCATATATTTT.

The rearrangement joins TRBV5-4 to TRBJ2-3, with 7 bases fitting TRBD2. Germline CDR1 SGHNT, CDR2 YYREEE (reference sequence). V was clipped by 4 bases and J by 5 bases; unmatched bases: 7. This CDR3 comprises 14 residues. The CDR3 loop is CASSTGGTGDTQYF. Written as DNA, the CDR3 is TGTGCCAGCAGCACGGGGGGTACAGGAGATACGCAGTATTTT.

The chain uses TRBV27 and TRBJ2-1, with D maybe TRBD2 (6 bases). The V gene lost 5 bases and the J gene lost 2 bases, with 10 bases spanning the gap. This CDR3 spans 14 amino acids. CDR1 and CDR2 (germline): MNHEY, SMNVEV (reference sequence). CDR3 amino acids: CASSRTGAYNEQFF. DNA for the CDR3: TGTGCCAGCAGTCGTACGGGGGCCTACAATGAGCAGTTCTTC.

This clonotype was counted ten times or more. The chain employs TRBV7-9 and TRBJ2-1, with D unclear. V lost 5 bases and J lost 7, with 21 bases in between. The germline gives CDR1 SEHNR, CDR2 FQNEAQ (reference sequence). The CDR3 consists of 16 residues. The CDR3 sequence: CASSPRPKGMGNEQFF. CDR3 DNA: TGTGCCAGCAGCCCCCGACCGAAGGGCATGGGTAATGAGCAGTTCTTC.

The chain joins TRBV19 to TRBJ1-1, with no clear D. The CDR3 contains 12 residues. V shed 6 bases and J shed 4 bases, with 9 bases lying between them. In germline, CDR1 is LNHDA, CDR2 SQIVND (reference sequence). CDR3 nucleotides: TGTGCCAGTAGCATTGGTTCCACTGAAGCTTTCTTT. Residues: CASSIGSTEAFF.

In this sample, this clonotype turned up a few times. The chain uses TRBV6-2 or TRBV6-3 and TRBJ2-1; no clear D. This CDR3 region has 13 residues. Between the trimmed V and J ends, which lost 8 bases and 6 bases, there was a span of 14 bases. Germline V gene data show CDR1 as MNHEY and CDR2 as SVGEGT. The CDR3 region has the DNA TGTGCCAGCTCCCTCTTCCCTCCCAATGAGCAGTTCTTC. Translated, it gives CASSLFPPNEQFF.

V usage is TRBV13 and J usage is TRBJ2-7, with no clear D. CDR3 length equals 14 residues. V gave up 0 bases and J gave up 2 bases, with 8 bases separating them. Germline V gene data show CDR1 as PRHDT and CDR2 as FYEKMQ (reference sequence). CDR3 in amino acids: CASSLGRVTYEQYF. CDR3 nucleotide sequence: TGTGCCAGCAGCTTAGGCCGAGTAACCTACGAGCAGTACTTC. Variable domain in full (rest from reference TRBV13 and TRBJ2-7): AAGVIQSPRHLIKEKRETATLKCYPIPRHDTVYWYQQGPGQDPQFLISFYEKMQSDKGSIPDRFSAQQFSDYHSELNMSSLELGDSALYFCASSLGRVTYEQYFGPGTRLTVT.

In its sample, this clonotype was seen many times. The V call is TRBV6-2 or TRBV6-3, the J call TRBJ2-5, with D tentatively TRBD2 (5 bases). The CDR3 is 15 amino acids. Germline loops: CDR1 MNHEY, CDR2 SVGEGT. The V gene lost 6 bases and the J gene lost 4 bases, with 18 bases spanning the gap. CDR3 sequence (DNA): TGTGCCAGCAGACGGCTCACCCCCAGCGGAGAGACCCAGTACTTC. Translated: CASRRLTPSGETQYF.

This clonotype was recorded many times. The chain recombines TRBV6-2 or TRBV6-3 with TRBJ1-1; possibly TRBD1 for D (5 bases). The CDR3 is made up of 14 amino acids. The V gene's germline CDR1 is MNHEY and CDR2 SVGEGT. The V end was cut by 5 bases, the J end by 0 bases, with 10 bases between. CDR3: CASSVGRLNTEAFF. The CDR3 nucleotides read TGTGCCAGCAGTGTGGGACGGCTGAACACTGAAGCTTTCTTT.

This clonotype was seen more than once but under ten times. This CDR3 reads CATSRDLAGNYGYTF. The CDR3, as DNA: TGTGCCACCAGCAGAGATCTGGCAGGGAACTATGGCTACACCTTC. This chain joins TRBV15 and TRBJ1-2, with D perhaps TRBD1 (5 bases). The germline V gene has CDR1 LNHNV and CDR2 YYDKDF (reference sequence). The CDR3 covers 15 residues. Between the trimmed V and J ends, which lost 0 bases and 2 bases, there was a span of 10 bases.

The chain has TRBV24-1 and TRBJ2-5, with D uncertain. V lost 3 bases to trimming and J lost 5 bases, with 15 bases between them. The CDR3 is 15 amino acids. From germline, CDR1 is KGHDR and CDR2 SFDVKD. For the CDR3, the DNA is TGTGCCACCAGTGATCCCCTACGCGGCTCCGAGACCCAGTACTTC. Translated: CATSDPLRGSETQYF.

The sample holds many counts of this clonotype. The chain carries TRBV12-3 or TRBV12-4 and TRBJ1-1; D might be TRBD1 (6 bases). The CDR3 length is 11 residues. Trimming cost V 8 bases and J 10 bases, with 14 bases left between them. In DNA form, the CDR3 reads TGTGCCAGCTCCTTCGGGGGCGTAGCTTTCTTT. Protein product: CASSFGGVAFF.

DNA of the CDR3: TGTGCCAGCAGTTTTTGGACCGGGGGCACTGAAGCTTTCTTT. Translation gives CASSFWTGGTEAFF. The chain joins TRBV12-3 or TRBV12-4 to TRBJ1-1, with D possibly TRBD1 on 5 matching bases. The CDR3 is 14 amino acids. Deletions cut 3 bases from V and 4 bases from J, with 12 bases between.

The genes are TRBV2 and TRBJ2-5; D possibly corresponds to TRBD1 (5 bases). Germline CDR1 reads SNHLY; CDR2 reads FYNNEI. V lost 8 bases to trimming and J lost 2 bases, with 9 bases between them. CDR3 length equals 12 residues. CDR3 residues: CASRRQQETQYF. As DNA, the CDR3 is TGTGCCAGCCGTAGACAGCAAGAGACCCAGTACTTC.

This clonotype was seen many times. The V gene is TRBV7-9, the J gene TRBJ2-2; TRBD2 matches 7 bases. Germline V gives CDR1 SEHNR, CDR2 FQNEAQ (reference sequence). The CDR3 sequence is 16 residues long. J gave up 4 bases and V 3 bases, and 8 bases lay outside the gene matches. The CDR3 DNA follows: TGTGCCAGCAGCTTGACGCGACTAGCCAGCACCGGGGAGCTGTTTTTT. It is translated as CASSLTRLASTGELFF.